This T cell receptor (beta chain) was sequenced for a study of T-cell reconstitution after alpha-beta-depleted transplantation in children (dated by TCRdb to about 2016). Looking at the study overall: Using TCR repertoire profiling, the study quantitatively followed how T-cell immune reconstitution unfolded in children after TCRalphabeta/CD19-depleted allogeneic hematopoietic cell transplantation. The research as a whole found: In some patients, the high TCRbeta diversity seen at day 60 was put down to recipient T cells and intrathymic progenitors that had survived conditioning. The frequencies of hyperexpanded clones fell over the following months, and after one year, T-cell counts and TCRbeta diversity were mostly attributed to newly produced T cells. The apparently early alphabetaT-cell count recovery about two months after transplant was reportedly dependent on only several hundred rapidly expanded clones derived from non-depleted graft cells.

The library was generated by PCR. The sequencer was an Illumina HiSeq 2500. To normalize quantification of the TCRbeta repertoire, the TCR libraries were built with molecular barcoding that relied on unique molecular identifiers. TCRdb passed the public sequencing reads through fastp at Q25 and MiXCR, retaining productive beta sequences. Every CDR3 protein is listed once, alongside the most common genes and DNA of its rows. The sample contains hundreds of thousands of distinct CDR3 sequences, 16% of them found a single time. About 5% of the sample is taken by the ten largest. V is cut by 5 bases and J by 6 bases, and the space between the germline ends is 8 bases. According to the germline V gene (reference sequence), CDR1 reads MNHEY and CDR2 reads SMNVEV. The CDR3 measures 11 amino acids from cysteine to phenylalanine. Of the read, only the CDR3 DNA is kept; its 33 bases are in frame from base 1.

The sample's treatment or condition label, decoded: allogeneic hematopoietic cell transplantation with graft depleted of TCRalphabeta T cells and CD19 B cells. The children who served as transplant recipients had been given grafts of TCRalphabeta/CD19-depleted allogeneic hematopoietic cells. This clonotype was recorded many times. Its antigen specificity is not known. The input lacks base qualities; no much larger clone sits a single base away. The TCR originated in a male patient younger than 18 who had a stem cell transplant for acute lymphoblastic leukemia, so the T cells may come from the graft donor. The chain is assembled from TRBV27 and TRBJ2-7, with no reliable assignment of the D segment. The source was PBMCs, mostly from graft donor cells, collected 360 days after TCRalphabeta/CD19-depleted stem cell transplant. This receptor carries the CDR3 CASSPGLEQYF. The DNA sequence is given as TGTGCCAGCAGTCCCGGGCTCGAGCAGTACTTC.